This entry features one T cell receptor beta chain sequence. Its antigen is as yet unknown. Repertoires were generated with immunoSEQ multiplex PCR, while TCRdb's copy carries only in-frame clones and drops some. The sample includes approximately 40,000 clones, roughly two thirds seen only once; the top ten take about a tenth. CDR3 size: 15 residues. Trimming took off 5 bases at V and 2 bases at J, with 16 bases between the two ends. CDR1 is SGHTA, CDR2 FQGNSA, per germline. This sample stems from a study of radiotherapy plus CTLA-4 blockade in lung cancer. General study findings and limits: There was expansion of tumor-derived TCR clones in blood after radiotherapy plus ipilimumab. It was early blood T cell clone dynamics, with interferon-beta, that reportedly best predicted response.

The sequence derives from a human donor with non-small cell lung cancer who had stable disease on radiotherapy plus ipilimumab. The rearrangement joins TRBV7-2 to TRBJ2-7; D might be TRBD1 (6 bases). The source material was peripheral blood, sampled from a patient treated with radiotherapy plus ipilimumab. Here the CDR3 DNA reads TGTGCCAGCAGCCCGGACAGATCTAATGCCTACGAGCAGTACTTC. Its translation is CASSPDRSNAYEQYF.